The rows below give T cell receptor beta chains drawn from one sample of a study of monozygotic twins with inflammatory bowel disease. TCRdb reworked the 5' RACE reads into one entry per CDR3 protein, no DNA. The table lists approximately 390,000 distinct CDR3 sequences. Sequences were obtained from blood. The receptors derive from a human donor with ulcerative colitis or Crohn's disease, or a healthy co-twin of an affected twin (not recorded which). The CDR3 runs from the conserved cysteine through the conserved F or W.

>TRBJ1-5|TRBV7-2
CASSLLAGREPQHF
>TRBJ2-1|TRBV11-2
CASSQLAGGPDEQFF
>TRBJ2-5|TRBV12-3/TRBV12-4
CASSRPLETQYF
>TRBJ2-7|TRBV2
CASRPFTGSSYEQYF
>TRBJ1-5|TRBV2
CATKDSSLNQPQHF
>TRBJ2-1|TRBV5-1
CASSTAIAGAGNEQFF
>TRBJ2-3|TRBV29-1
CSVSATDTQYF
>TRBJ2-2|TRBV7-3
CASSAQAGVNTGELFF
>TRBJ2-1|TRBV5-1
CASSLLGAHNEQFF
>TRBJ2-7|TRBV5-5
CASSSAGDEQYF
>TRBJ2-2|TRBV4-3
CASSQVGSAGELFF
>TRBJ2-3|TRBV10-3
CAINSQGDTQYF
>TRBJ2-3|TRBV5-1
CASSFGPPDTQYF
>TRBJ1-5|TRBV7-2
CASSSDRGGYSNQPQHF
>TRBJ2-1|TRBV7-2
CASSSTGGTYNKQFF
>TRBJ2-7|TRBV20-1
CSASTPRRQDYEQYF
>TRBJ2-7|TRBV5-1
CASSPRQGRSYEQYF
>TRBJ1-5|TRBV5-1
CASSLDIGGGQPQHF
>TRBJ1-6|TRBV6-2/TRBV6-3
CASRNNTPRSGRSPLHF
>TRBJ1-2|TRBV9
CASDRQSPGEGYTF
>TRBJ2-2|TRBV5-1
CASSSWQGNTGELFF
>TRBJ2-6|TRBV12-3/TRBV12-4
CASSSRVSGANVLTF
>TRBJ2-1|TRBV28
CASRKNRGSSYNEQFF
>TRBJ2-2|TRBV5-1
CASSLGTQGGELFF
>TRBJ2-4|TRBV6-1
CASSTPRSKNIQYF
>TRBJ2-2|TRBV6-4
CASKEGPNTGELFF
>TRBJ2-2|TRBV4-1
CASSQDFTSGQGATGELFF
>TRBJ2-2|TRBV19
CASRRLADTGELFF
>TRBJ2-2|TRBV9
CASSGLSGNSPGELFF
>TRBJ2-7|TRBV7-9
CASSSGTGGKNYEQYF
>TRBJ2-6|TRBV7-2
CASSLGGGASGANVLTF
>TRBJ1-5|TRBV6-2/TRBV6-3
CASSTPDRGNQPQHF
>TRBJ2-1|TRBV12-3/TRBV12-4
CASSLAASFEQFF
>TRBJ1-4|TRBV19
CASAYTGVEEKLFF
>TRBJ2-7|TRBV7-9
CASSKDRRVFQEQYF